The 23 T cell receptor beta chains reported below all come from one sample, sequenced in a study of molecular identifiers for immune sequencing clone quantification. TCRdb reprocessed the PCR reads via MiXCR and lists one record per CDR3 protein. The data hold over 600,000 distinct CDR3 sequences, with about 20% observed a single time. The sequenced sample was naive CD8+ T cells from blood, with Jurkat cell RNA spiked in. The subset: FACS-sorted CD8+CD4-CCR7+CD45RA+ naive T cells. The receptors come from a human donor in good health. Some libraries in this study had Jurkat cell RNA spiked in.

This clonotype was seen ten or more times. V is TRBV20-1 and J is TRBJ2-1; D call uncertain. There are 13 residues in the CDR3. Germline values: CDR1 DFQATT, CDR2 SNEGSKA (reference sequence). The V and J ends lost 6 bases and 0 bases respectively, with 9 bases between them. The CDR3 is CSAFGYSYNEQFF. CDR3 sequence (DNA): TGCAGTGCCTTCGGATACTCCTACAATGAGCAGTTCTTC.

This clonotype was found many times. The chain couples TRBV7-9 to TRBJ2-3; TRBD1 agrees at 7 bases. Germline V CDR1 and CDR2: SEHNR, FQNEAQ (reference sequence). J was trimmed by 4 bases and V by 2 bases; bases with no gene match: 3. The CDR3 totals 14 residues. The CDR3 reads CASSLTGDPDTQYF. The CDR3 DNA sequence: TGTGCCAGCAGCTTAACAGGGGACCCAGATACGCAGTATTTT.

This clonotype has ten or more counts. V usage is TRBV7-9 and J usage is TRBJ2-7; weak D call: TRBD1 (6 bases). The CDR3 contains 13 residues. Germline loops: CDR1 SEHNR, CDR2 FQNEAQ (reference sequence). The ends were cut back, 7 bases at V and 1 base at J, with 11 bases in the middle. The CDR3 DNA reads TGTGCCAGCACCGAGGACAGTTCCTACGAGCAGTACTTC. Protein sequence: CASTEDSSYEQYF.

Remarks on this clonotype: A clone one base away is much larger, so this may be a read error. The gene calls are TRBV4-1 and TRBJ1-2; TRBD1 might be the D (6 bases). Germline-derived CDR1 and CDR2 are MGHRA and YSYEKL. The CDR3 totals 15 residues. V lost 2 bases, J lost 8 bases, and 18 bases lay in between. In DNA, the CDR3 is TGCGCCAGCAGCCAAAAATTCCGGGGGGCGCGAGGCTACACCTTC. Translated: CASSQKFRGARGYTF.

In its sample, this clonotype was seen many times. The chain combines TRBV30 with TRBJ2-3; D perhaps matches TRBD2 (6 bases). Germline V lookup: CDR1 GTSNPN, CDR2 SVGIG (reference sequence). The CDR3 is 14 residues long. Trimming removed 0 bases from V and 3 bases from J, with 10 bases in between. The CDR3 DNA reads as TGTGCCTGGAGTGTAATCGGGAGAACAGATACGCAGTATTTT. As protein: CAWSVIGRTDTQYF.

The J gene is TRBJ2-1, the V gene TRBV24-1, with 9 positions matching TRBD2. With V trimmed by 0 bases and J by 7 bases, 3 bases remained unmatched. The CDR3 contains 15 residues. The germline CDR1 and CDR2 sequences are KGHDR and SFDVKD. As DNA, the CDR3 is TGTGCCACCAGTGATTTGGAGGGACTAGCAAATGAGCAGTTCTTC. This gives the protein CATSDLEGLANEQFF.

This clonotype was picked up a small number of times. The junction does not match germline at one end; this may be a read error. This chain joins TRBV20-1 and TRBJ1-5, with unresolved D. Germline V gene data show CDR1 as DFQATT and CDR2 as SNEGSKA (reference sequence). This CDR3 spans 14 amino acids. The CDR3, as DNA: TGCAGTGCTGGAGACGGTTATAGCAATCAGCCCCAGCGTTTT. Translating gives CSAGDGYSNQPQRF.

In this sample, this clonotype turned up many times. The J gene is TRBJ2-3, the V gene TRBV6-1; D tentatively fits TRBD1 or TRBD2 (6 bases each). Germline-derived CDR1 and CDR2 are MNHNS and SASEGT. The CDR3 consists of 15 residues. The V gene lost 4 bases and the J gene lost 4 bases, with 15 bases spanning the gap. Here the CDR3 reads CASSVIRGAADTQYF. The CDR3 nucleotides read TGTGCCAGCAGTGTGATTAGGGGGGCGGCAGATACGCAGTATTTT.

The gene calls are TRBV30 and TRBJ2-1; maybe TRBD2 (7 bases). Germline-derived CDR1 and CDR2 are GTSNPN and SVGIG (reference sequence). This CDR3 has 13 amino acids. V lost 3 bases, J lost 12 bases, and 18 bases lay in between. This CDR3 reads CAWRVGGGITQFF. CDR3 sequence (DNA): TGTGCCTGGAGGGTGGGAGGGGGTATTACGCAGTTCTTC.

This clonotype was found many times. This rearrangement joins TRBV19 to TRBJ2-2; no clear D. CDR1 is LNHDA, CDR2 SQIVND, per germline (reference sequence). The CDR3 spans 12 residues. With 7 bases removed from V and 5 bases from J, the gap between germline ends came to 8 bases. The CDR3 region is CASTAETGELFF. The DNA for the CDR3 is TGTGCCAGTACCGCGGAAACCGGGGAGCTGTTTTTT.

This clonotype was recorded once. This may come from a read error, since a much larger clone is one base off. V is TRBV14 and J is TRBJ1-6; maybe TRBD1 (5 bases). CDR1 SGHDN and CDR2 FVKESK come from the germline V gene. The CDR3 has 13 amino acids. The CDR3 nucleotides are TGTGCCGGCAGCCAGGGCAATAATTCACCCCTCCACTTT. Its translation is CAGSQGNNSPLHF.

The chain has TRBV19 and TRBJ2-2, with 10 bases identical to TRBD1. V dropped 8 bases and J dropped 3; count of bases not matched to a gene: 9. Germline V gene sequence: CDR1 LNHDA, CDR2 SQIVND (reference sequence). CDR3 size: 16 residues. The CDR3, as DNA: TGTGCCAGTGGACCGGGACAGGGGATTGACACCGGGGAGCTGTTTTTT. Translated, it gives CASGPGQGIDTGELFF.

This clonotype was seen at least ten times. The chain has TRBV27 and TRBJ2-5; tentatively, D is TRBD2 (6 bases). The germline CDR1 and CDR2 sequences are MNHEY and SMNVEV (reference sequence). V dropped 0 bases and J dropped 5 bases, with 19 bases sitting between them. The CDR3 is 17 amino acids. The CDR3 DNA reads TGTGCCAGCAGTTTATCCGTCCCCCTCGGGAGAGGTGAGACCCAGTACTTC. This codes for CASSLSVPLGRGETQYF.

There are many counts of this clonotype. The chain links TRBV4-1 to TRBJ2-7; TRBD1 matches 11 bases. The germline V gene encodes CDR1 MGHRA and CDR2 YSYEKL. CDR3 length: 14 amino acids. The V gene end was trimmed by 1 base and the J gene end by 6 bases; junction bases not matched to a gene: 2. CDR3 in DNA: TGCGCCAGCAGCCAAGCCGGGACAGGGGGCGAGCAGTACTTC. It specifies CASSQAGTGGEQYF.

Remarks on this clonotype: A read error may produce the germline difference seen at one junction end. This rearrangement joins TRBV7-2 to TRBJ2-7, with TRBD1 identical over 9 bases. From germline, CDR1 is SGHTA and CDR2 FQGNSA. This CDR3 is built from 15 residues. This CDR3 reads CAGSITGTGTYEQYF. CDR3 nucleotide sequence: TGTGCCGGCAGCATTACCGGGACAGGGACCTACGAGCAGTACTTC.

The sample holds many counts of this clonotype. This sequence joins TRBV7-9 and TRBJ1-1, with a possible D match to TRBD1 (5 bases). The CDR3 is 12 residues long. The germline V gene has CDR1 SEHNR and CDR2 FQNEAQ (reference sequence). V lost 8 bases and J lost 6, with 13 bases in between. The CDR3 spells CASAWGVPEAFF. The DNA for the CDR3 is TGTGCCAGCGCGTGGGGGGTTCCTGAAGCTTTCTTT.

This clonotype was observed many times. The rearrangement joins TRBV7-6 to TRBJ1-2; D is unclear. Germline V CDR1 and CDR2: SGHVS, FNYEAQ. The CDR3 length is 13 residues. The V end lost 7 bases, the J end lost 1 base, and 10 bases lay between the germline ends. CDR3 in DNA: TGTGCCAGCACCCAAGAACTTAACTATGGCTACACCTTC. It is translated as CASTQELNYGYTF.

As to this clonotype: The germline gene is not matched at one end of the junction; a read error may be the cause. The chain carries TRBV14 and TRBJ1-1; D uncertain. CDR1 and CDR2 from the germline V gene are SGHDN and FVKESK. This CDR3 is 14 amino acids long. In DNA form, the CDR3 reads TGTGCCGGCAGCCAAGATCTTAGTTTTACTGAAGCTTTCTTT. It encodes CAGSQDLSFTEAFF.

The DNA for the CDR3 is TGTGCCAGTAGTAGCGGGACAGCCCACGACGGGACCGGGGAGCTGTTTTTT. Translating gives CASSSGTAHDGTGELFF. V usage is TRBV19 and J usage is TRBJ2-2, with D perhaps TRBD1 (7 bases). The CDR3 extends over 17 amino acids. V lost 4 bases to trimming and J lost 5 bases, with 20 bases between them. Germline V gene lookup returns CDR1 LNHDA and CDR2 SQIVND (reference sequence).

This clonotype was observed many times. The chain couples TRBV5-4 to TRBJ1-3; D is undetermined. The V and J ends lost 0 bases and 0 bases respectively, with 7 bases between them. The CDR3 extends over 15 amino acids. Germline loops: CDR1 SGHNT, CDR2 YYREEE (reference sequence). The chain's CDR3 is CASSLGPSSGNTIYF. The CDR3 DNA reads TGTGCCAGCAGCTTGGGGCCAAGCTCTGGAAACACCATATATTTT. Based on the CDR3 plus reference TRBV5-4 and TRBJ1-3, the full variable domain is ETGVTQSPTHLIKTRGQQVTLRCSSQSGHNTVSWYQQALGQGPQFIFQYYREEENGRGNFPPRFSGLQFPNYSSELNVNALELDDSALYLCASSLGPSSGNTIYFGEGSWLTVV.

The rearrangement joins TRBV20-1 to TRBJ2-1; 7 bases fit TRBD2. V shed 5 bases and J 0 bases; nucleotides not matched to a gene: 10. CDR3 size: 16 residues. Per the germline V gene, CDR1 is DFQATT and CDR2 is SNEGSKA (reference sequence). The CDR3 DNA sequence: TGCAGTGCTCCCGTCCCTACTAGCGCCTCCTACAATGAGCAGTTCTTC. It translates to CSAPVPTSASYNEQFF.

Here the CDR3 DNA reads TGTGCCAGCAGTTACAACAGGGGAAGCTACGAGCAGTACTTC. This translates into CASSYNRGSYEQYF. V and J are TRBV6-5 and TRBJ2-7; TRBD1 matches 7 bases. Germline CDR1 and CDR2: MNHEY and SVGAGI. The CDR3 has 14 residues. With 2 bases clipped from V and 3 bases from J, the junction kept 4 bases outside the gene matches.

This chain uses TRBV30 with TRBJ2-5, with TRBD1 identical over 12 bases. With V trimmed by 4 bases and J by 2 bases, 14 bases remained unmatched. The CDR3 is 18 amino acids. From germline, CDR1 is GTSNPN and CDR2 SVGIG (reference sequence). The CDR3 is CAWMEGQGAMGIQETQYF. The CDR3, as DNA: TGTGCCTGGATGGAGGGACAGGGGGCGATGGGAATACAAGAGACCCAGTACTTC.